This T cell receptor beta chain was profiled in a study of blood T cells in healthy people across ages. Notes on the study in general: Whereas aged donors had fewer naive CD4+ cells, long-lived donors had more of them and higher diversity. Donor CMV status, an unknown factor, possibly confounded changes in expanded clonotypes.

Using a J-beta primer mix together with a sample-barcoded 5' primer, a second PCR was run for 7 to 11 cycles. TCRdb independently ran MiXCR on the 5' RACE reads; one entry per CDR3 protein. The data contain approximately 790,000 distinct CDR3 sequences, 55% to 65% of them singletons. Points on this clonotype: Antigen unknown.

The CDR3 runs 14 residues. Germline V gives CDR1 LGHNA, CDR2 YNFKEQ. The V end was cut by 1 base, the J end by 0 bases, with 6 bases between. This clonotype was obtained from a man aged 25 to 40 in good health. The sample consisted of blood. The chain combines TRBV4-2 with TRBJ2-5; D unclear. CDR3 DNA: TGTGCCAGCAGCCAAGGTCGGGACCAAGAGACCCAGTACTTC. Protein product: CASSQGRDQETQYF.